This T cell receptor beta chain was recorded in a study of cytomegalovirus exposure and HLA in healthy donors. Study information: The approximately 100 million unique TCR beta sequences, from around 200 million T cells, were found by an earlier analysis.

Whole-study findings and limits: The dataset shows that most TCR sequences were rare, while some public TCRs occurred in many donors. Because they were indistinguishable, some V segments, including TRBV6-2 and TRBV6-3, were excluded. Follow-up analysis found HLA locus-dependent TCR association rates, highest for DRB1 and lowest for HLA-C.

This clone was found a few times. Its matching antigen is unknown. PCR was performed using 60 Vbeta and 13 Jbeta primers. Data came from immunoSEQ multiplex PCR; TCRdb stores just in-frame clones and leaves some out. This sample has about 70,000 clones, with about 74% found just once. Germline-derived CDR1 and CDR2 are SEHNR and FQNEAQ (reference sequence). The CDR3 totals 14 residues. Trimming took off 3 bases at V and 4 bases at J, with 12 bases between the two ends. This sequence originates from a human donor in good health. This chain links TRBV7-9 with TRBJ1-1; D gene uncertain. The specimen sequenced was PBMCs. The CDR3 DNA sequence: TGTGCCAGCAGCTTGAGCCATGAGGGCACTGAAGCTTTCTTT. Translating it yields CASSLSHEGTEAFF.